This entry lists 23 T cell receptor beta chains sequenced from one sample in a study of glioma-infiltrating T cells after dendritic cell vaccination. TCRdb keeps only in-frame clones here, not all; method: immunoSEQ multiplex PCR. The sample comprises under 100,000 clones, 70% to 90% of which are singletons, and around 2.9% rests with the top ten. The source was blood, collected before dendritic cell vaccination. The receptors originated from a human donor with glioblastoma.

V usage is TRBV5-4 and J usage is TRBJ2-5, with TRBD1 identical over 7 bases. The CDR3 spans 14 residues. From germline, CDR1 is SGHNT and CDR2 YYREEE (reference sequence). The V and J ends lost 3 bases and 4 bases, in that order; junction bases with no gene match: 6. The DNA of the CDR3 is TGTGCCAGCAGCTCTACAGGGGTATCAGAGACCCAGTACTTC. It codes for CASSSTGVSETQYF.

The gene calls are TRBV15 and TRBJ2-7; D gene unclear. Germline lookup yields CDR1 LNHNV and CDR2 YYDKDF (reference sequence). CDR3 length: 15 amino acids. V was pared by 0 bases and J by 2 bases, with 11 bases between. CDR3 sequence (DNA): TGTGCCACCAGCAGAGATCGAGCGATGACCTACGAGCAGTACTTC. Its translation: CATSRDRAMTYEQYF. Using reference TRBV15 and TRBJ2-7 for the parts outside the CDR3, the full variable domain is DAMVIQNPRYQVTQFGKPVTLSCSQTLNHNVMYWYQQKSSQAPKLLFHYYDKDFNNEADTPDNFQSRRPNTSFCFLDIRSPGLGDTAMYLCATSRDRAMTYEQYFGPGTRLTVT.

This clone is labeled medium-sized. The J gene is TRBJ2-7, the V gene TRBV21-1; TRBD2, as called in the table, went unchecked against the DNA. TRBV21-1 is marked as a pseudogene. The length of the CDR3 is 15 residues. This chain's CDR3 is CASSKKAGGSHEQYF. CDR3 in DNA: TGTGCCAGCAGCAAAAAGGCGGGGGGGTCCCACGAGCAGTACTTC.

The chain joins TRBV29-1 to TRBJ2-7, with 11 bases that match TRBD2. Germline-derived CDR1 and CDR2 are SQVTM and ANQGSEA. V shed 4 bases and J 4 bases; nucleotides not matched to a gene: 9. The CDR3 runs to 15 residues. The CDR3 is CSVAASGRPAYEQYF. The CDR3 bases are TGCAGCGTTGCCGCTAGCGGGAGGCCCGCATACGAGCAGTACTTC.

The V call is TRBV25-1, the J call TRBJ1-1; D gene ambiguous. In germline, CDR1 is MGHDK, CDR2 SYGVNS. With 5 bases removed from V and 1 base from J, the gap between germline ends came to 17 bases. This CDR3 contains 16 residues. CDR3 coding DNA: TGTGCCAGCAGTCCCTTTTGGACTCCGGGGAACACTGAAGCTTTCTTT. Translated: CASSPFWTPGNTEAFF.

The V and J genes are TRBV29-1 and TRBJ2-6; 8 bases line up with TRBD2. Germline V CDR1 and CDR2: SQVTM, ANQGSEA. This CDR3 region has 15 residues. With 6 bases clipped from V and 3 bases from J, the junction kept 7 bases outside the gene matches. The CDR3 nucleotides read TGCAGCGTCCCCGGCGGGGGGCTTGGGGCCAACGTCCTGACTTTC. Translated: CSVPGGGLGANVLTF.

The chain employs TRBV4-3 and TRBJ2-3, with D possibly being TRBD2 (6 bases). Trimming removed 2 bases at V and 3 bases at J, with 12 bases between. The CDR3 consists of 15 residues. In germline, CDR1 is LGHNA, CDR2 YSLEER. The CDR3 loop reads CASSQYGTETDTQYF. CDR3 bases: TGCGCCAGCAGCCAATACGGGACTGAAACAGATACGCAGTATTTT.

The chain employs TRBV29-1 and TRBJ2-7; 8 bases are shared with TRBD1. CDR1 and CDR2 (germline): SQVTM, ANQGSEA. This CDR3 is 14 amino acids long. Trimming removed 0 bases from V and 6 bases from J; junction bases left unmatched: 7. The CDR3 DNA follows: TGCAGCGTTGAAGAGGCCCAGGGGGCGGGCGAGCAGTACTTC. Protein sequence: CSVEEAQGAGEQYF.

The CDR3 loop is CASSFYSYEQYF. CDR3 sequence (DNA): TGTGCCAGCAGTTTCTACAGCTACGAGCAGTACTTC. V usage is TRBV28 and J usage is TRBJ2-7; D remains unclear. Per the germline V gene, CDR1 is MDHEN and CDR2 is SYDVKM. V lost 3 bases, J lost 3 bases, and 6 bases lay in between. This CDR3 region has 12 residues.

The chain employs TRBV7-9 and TRBJ2-1; TRBD2 matches 9 bases. Germline V gives CDR1 SEHNR, CDR2 FQNEAQ (reference sequence). The CDR3 extends over 15 amino acids. V trimming: 1 base; J trimming: 5 bases; junction bases outside the gene matches: 3. CDR3 DNA: TGTGCCAGCAGCTTAGTGTCTAGCGGGAACAATGAGCAGTTCTTC. This gives the protein CASSLVSSGNNEQFF.

This chain connects TRBV27 to TRBJ2-2, with TRBD1 matching 9 bases. This CDR3 has 16 amino acids. Germline assignment: CDR1 MNHEY and CDR2 SMNVEV (reference sequence). The ends lost 6 bases at V and 3 bases at J; junction bases unmatched: 8. The chain's CDR3 is CASRKGGTGYTGELFF. The CDR3 coding sequence is TGTGCCAGCAGAAAAGGCGGGACAGGGTACACCGGGGAGCTGTTTTTT.

The chain has TRBV15 and TRBJ1-1; tentatively, D is TRBD1 (5 bases). The V gene's germline CDR1 is LNHNV and CDR2 YYDKDF (reference sequence). Trimming pared 5 bases from V and 0 bases from J, leaving 7 bases between. The CDR3 spans 13 residues. CDR3 residues: CATSRQMNTEAFF. DNA of the CDR3: TGTGCCACCAGCCGACAGATGAACACTGAAGCTTTCTTT.

This chain joins TRBV5-1 and TRBJ1-6; no clear D gene. The CDR3 contains 14 residues. V was pared by 0 bases and J by 10 bases, with 11 bases between. Germline V lookup: CDR1 SGHRS, CDR2 YFSETQ. CDR3 protein: CASSLEGGGSPLHF. The CDR3 nucleotides read TGCGCCAGCAGCTTGGAGGGAGGAGGCTCACCCCTCCACTTT. The whole variable domain, remainder taken from reference TRBV5-1 and TRBJ1-6, is KAGVTQTPRYLIKTRGQQVTLSCSPISGHRSVSWYQQTPGQGLQFLFEYFSETQRNKGNFPGRFSGRQFSNSRSEMNVSTLELGDSALYLCASSLEGGGSPLHFGNGTRLTVT.

V and J are TRBV6-6 and TRBJ1-4, with D perhaps matching TRBD1 (5 bases). Germline V gene data show CDR1 as MNHNY and CDR2 as SVGAGI (reference sequence). The CDR3 runs to 15 residues. The V and J ends lost 8 bases and 1 base respectively, with 14 bases between them. The CDR3 DNA sequence: TGTGCCAGCGGCGCTCTCAGGGTAACTAATGAAAAACTGTTTTTT. This codes for CASGALRVTNEKLFF.

The V gene is TRBV28, the J gene TRBJ2-7; 8 bases map to TRBD1. The germline V gene has CDR1 MDHEN and CDR2 SYDVKM. V lost 6 bases, J lost 0 bases, and 4 bases stayed unmatched. The CDR3 extends over 14 amino acids. The CDR3 DNA reads as TGTGCCAGCAGAAGGACAGGGACCTCCTACGAGCAGTACTTC. It is translated as CASRRTGTSYEQYF.

CDR3 nucleotides: TGTGCCAGCAGTACTGAGAGCTCCTACGAGCAGTACTTC. It translates to CASSTESSYEQYF. The chain couples TRBV27 to TRBJ2-7, with D uncertain. Germline values: CDR1 MNHEY, CDR2 SMNVEV (reference sequence). Trimming shortened V by 5 bases and J by 0 bases, and 8 bases separated the two germline ends. CDR3 length: 13 residues.

Written as DNA, the CDR3 is TGTGCCAGCAGCCCAGGGGGCCAGGGAGTCTACGAGCAGTACTTC. This translates into CASSPGGQGVYEQYF. This sequence joins TRBV5-6 and TRBJ2-7; 8 nucleotides agree with TRBD1. From germline, CDR1 is SGHDT and CDR2 YYEEEE. With V trimmed by 4 bases and J by 3 bases, 9 bases remained unmatched. The CDR3 totals 15 residues.

This clone has only one observation. This rearrangement joins TRBV5-1 to TRBJ1-2; 9 nucleotides agree with TRBD1. Germline values: CDR1 SGHRS, CDR2 YFSETQ. The CDR3 length is 14 residues. Trimming cost V 0 bases and J 6 bases; bases outside gene matches: 3. CDR3 in amino acids: CASSLGQGEDGYTF. CDR3 coding DNA: TGCGCCAGCAGCTTGGGACAGGGGGAGGATGGCTACACCTTC.

J is TRBJ1-2 and V is TRBV5-4, with 9 bases lining up with TRBD1. V shed 4 bases, J shed 9 bases, and the junction held 7 bases outside the gene matches. The length of the CDR3 is 13 residues. Germline V gene data show CDR1 as SGHNT and CDR2 as YYREEE (reference sequence). This chain's CDR3 is CASSLRDRVSYTF. The CDR3 DNA sequence: TGTGCCAGCAGCCTCCGGGACAGGGTGAGCTACACCTTC.

The J gene is TRBJ1-2, the V gene TRBV7-6; maybe TRBD1 (6 bases). This CDR3 spans 13 amino acids. V dropped 5 bases and J dropped 8 bases, with 15 bases sitting between them. The germline V gene has CDR1 SGHVS and CDR2 FNYEAQ. The CDR3 protein is CASSPRTVGGYTF. CDR3 bases: TGTGCCAGCAGCCCCCGGACAGTCGGAGGCTACACCTTC.

The CDR3 coding sequence is TGCGCCAGCAGCTGGGACAGGGTCCCTGGGGCCAACGTCCTGACTTTC. Translation: CASSWDRVPGANVLTF. The genes are TRBV5-1 and TRBJ2-6, with 9 nucleotides matching TRBD1. The germline V gene encodes CDR1 SGHRS and CDR2 YFSETQ. CDR3 length: 16 amino acids. J gave up 2 bases and V 3 bases, and 3 bases lay outside the gene matches.

This clone was seen just once. The rearrangement links TRBV9 to TRBJ2-5, with 7 positions matching TRBD1. The germline V gene has CDR1 SGDLS and CDR2 YYNGEE. CDR3 length: 14 residues. Trimming cost V 3 bases and J 5 bases; bases outside gene matches: 7. CDR3 loop: CASSDDRVGETQYF. CDR3 DNA sequence: TGTGCCAGCAGCGACGACAGGGTTGGGGAGACCCAGTACTTC.

This clone was seen a few times. The J gene is TRBJ2-7, the V gene TRBV5-4, with D perhaps matching TRBD1 (6 bases). Germline values: CDR1 SGHNT, CDR2 YYREEE (reference sequence). Trimming cost V 4 bases and J 0 bases, with 14 bases left between them. The CDR3 contains 15 residues. CDR3 sequence reads: CASSRSQGTSYEQYF. DNA of the CDR3: TGTGCCAGCAGCCGTTCACAGGGAACCTCCTACGAGCAGTACTTC.